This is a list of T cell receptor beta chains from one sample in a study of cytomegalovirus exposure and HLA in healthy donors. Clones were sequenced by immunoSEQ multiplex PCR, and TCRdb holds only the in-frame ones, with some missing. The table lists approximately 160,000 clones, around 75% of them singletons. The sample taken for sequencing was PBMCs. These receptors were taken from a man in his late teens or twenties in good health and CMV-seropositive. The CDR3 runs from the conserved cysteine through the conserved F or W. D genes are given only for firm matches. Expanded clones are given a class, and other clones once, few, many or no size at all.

cdr3_nt: TGTGCCAGCACCCCCGGGGGTAGCAATCAGCCCCAGCATTTT; cdr3_aa: CASTPGGSNQPQHF; clone_size: NA; d_call: NA; v_call: TRBV6-5; j_call: TRBJ1-5
cdr3_nt: TGTGCCATCAGAGGACTAAGCCCCGAGCAGTTCTTC; cdr3_aa: CAIRGLSPEQFF; clone_size: NA; d_call: NA; v_call: TRBV10-3; j_call: TRBJ2-1
cdr3_nt: TGTGCCAGCAAGCCACCCCTGAACACTGAAGCTTTCTTT; cdr3_aa: CASKPPLNTEAFF; clone_size: NA; d_call: NA; v_call: TRBV7-2; j_call: TRBJ1-1
cdr3_nt: TGTGCCAGCAGTCAGGGTGGGACCCAGCATTTT; cdr3_aa: CASSQGGTQHF; clone_size: few; d_call: NA; v_call: TRBV2; j_call: TRBJ1-5
cdr3_nt: TGTGCCAGCAGTGAACCAGGAGGTTGGACTGAAGCTTTCTTT; cdr3_aa: CASSEPGGWTEAFF; clone_size: few; d_call: NA; v_call: TRBV6-1; j_call: TRBJ1-1
cdr3_nt: TGTGCCAGCAGCGTAGGGACAGAAAGCACAGATACGCAGTATTTT; cdr3_aa: CASSVGTESTDTQYF; clone_size: NA; d_call: NA; v_call: TRBV9; j_call: TRBJ2-3
cdr3_nt: TGTGCCAGCAGCCAAGACAGGGGGAACACTGAAGCTTTCTTT; cdr3_aa: CASSQDRGNTEAFF; clone_size: once; d_call: TRBD1; v_call: TRBV2; j_call: TRBJ1-1
cdr3_nt: TGTGCCAGCTCATCCGAGGGCAGCGGGAGGGCCGAGAGCTCCTACAATGAGCAGTTCTTC; cdr3_aa: CASSSEGSGRAESSYNEQFF; clone_size: NA; d_call: TRBD2; v_call: TRBV18; j_call: TRBJ2-1
cdr3_nt: TGTGCCAGCAGCTTAAGGGCAGGACTAGCGGGAGTAGGTGGCGAGACCCAGTACTTC; cdr3_aa: CASSLRAGLAGVGGETQYF; clone_size: NA; d_call: TRBD2; v_call: TRBV13; j_call: TRBJ2-5
cdr3_nt: TGCGCCAGCAGCCTTAGCCCAGATTTGAGAAACACCATATATTTT; cdr3_aa: CASSLSPDLRNTIYF; clone_size: many; d_call: NA; v_call: TRBV4-1; j_call: TRBJ1-3
cdr3_nt: TGTGCCATCACTGGAGGGGATAGTGGCTACACCTTC; cdr3_aa: CAITGGDSGYTF; clone_size: NA; d_call: NA; v_call: TRBV10-3; j_call: TRBJ1-2
cdr3_nt: TGTGCCAGCTCACCCTCAACGCCCCGGGGTCACACTGAAGCTTTCTTT; cdr3_aa: CASSPSTPRGHTEAFF; clone_size: NA; d_call: NA; v_call: TRBV18; j_call: TRBJ1-1
cdr3_nt: TGCGCCAGCAGCCCTTACAGGGCCCAGAACACTGAAGCTTTCTTT; cdr3_aa: CASSPYRAQNTEAFF; clone_size: NA; d_call: NA; v_call: TRBV4-1; j_call: TRBJ1-1
cdr3_nt: TGTGCCAGTAGTATCCAAGACAGGGGAAGGGGACAGCCCCAGCATTTT; cdr3_aa: CASSIQDRGRGQPQHF; clone_size: NA; d_call: TRBD1; v_call: TRBV19; j_call: TRBJ1-5
cdr3_nt: TGCGCCAGCAGCCAGACTAGCGGGAGGTCCCATGAGCAGTTCTTC; cdr3_aa: CASSQTSGRSHEQFF; clone_size: few; d_call: TRBD2; v_call: TRBV5-1; j_call: TRBJ2-1
cdr3_nt: TGTGCCAGTAGTATCCAGGCGGGAGGTAATGAGCAGTTCTTC; cdr3_aa: CASSIQAGGNEQFF; clone_size: NA; d_call: TRBD2; v_call: TRBV19; j_call: TRBJ2-1
cdr3_nt: TGTGCCAGTAGTAGTCCCCGGGACAGATTGAACACTGAAGCTTTCTTT; cdr3_aa: CASSSPRDRLNTEAFF; clone_size: NA; d_call: TRBD1; v_call: TRBV19; j_call: TRBJ1-1
cdr3_nt: TGCGCCAGCAGCTCCGGACAGAGCTCCTACAATGAGCAGTTCTTC; cdr3_aa: CASSSGQSSYNEQFF; clone_size: NA; d_call: NA; v_call: TRBV5-1; j_call: TRBJ2-1
cdr3_nt: TGTGCCAGCAGCTCAACAGGGGGCGGCACCGGGGAGCTGTTTTTT; cdr3_aa: CASSSTGGGTGELFF; clone_size: NA; d_call: TRBD1; v_call: TRBV7-9; j_call: TRBJ2-2
cdr3_nt: TGTGCCTGGAGTCCGACGAGGAAACAGGGGGCGGAGGGTACTGAAGCTTTCTTT; cdr3_aa: CAWSPTRKQGAEGTEAFF; clone_size: once; d_call: TRBD1; v_call: TRBV30; j_call: TRBJ1-1
cdr3_nt: TGTGCCAGCAGCCAAGATTTTGACAGTGAAGCTTTCTTT; cdr3_aa: CASSQDFDSEAFF; clone_size: NA; d_call: NA; v_call: TRBV14; j_call: TRBJ1-1
cdr3_nt: TGTGCCAGCTCACCCCTCGAGGCTGGTACTGAAGCTTTCTTT; cdr3_aa: CASSPLEAGTEAFF; clone_size: NA; d_call: NA; v_call: TRBV18; j_call: TRBJ1-1
cdr3_nt: TGTGCCAGCAGCGGCCGGGGGGGGCGGAATGAGCAGTTCTTC; cdr3_aa: CASSGRGGRNEQFF; clone_size: NA; d_call: TRBD2; v_call: TRBV7-9; j_call: TRBJ2-1
cdr3_nt: TGTGCCATCAGTGAGGAACAGGAGCTCTCTGGAAACACCATATATTTT; cdr3_aa: CAISEEQELSGNTIYF; clone_size: once; d_call: NA; v_call: TRBV10-3; j_call: TRBJ1-3
cdr3_nt: TGTGCCAGCAGCTTCCGGGGACTAGCGACAGAAGAGACCCAGTACTTC; cdr3_aa: CASSFRGLATEETQYF; clone_size: NA; d_call: TRBD2; v_call: TRBV5-6; j_call: TRBJ2-5
cdr3_nt: TGTGCCAGCAGTTACTCAGGGACAGGGAACTATGGCTACACCTTC; cdr3_aa: CASSYSGTGNYGYTF; clone_size: NA; d_call: TRBD1; v_call: TRBV6-5; j_call: TRBJ1-2
cdr3_nt: TGTGCCAGCAGTTGGGCCGGGGGGACCACAGATACGCAGTATTTT; cdr3_aa: CASSWAGGTTDTQYF; clone_size: NA; d_call: TRBD2; v_call: TRBV5-6; j_call: TRBJ2-3
cdr3_nt: TGTGCCAGTAGTATAACCCCCAAACTAGCGGGGGGCCCTAGCACAGATACGCAGTATTTT; cdr3_aa: CASSITPKLAGGPSTDTQYF; clone_size: few; d_call: TRBD2; v_call: TRBV19; j_call: TRBJ2-3
cdr3_nt: TGTGCCAGCAGCCAGGGACAGGGGGCGAGTGGCTACACCTTC; cdr3_aa: CASSQGQGASGYTF; clone_size: once; d_call: TRBD1; v_call: TRBV4-2; j_call: TRBJ1-2
cdr3_nt: TGTGCCAGCAGCCCCCATAGCGGGGGAATACAATACAATGAGCAGTTCTTC; cdr3_aa: CASSPHSGGIQYNEQFF; clone_size: NA; d_call: TRBD2; v_call: TRBV13; j_call: TRBJ2-1
cdr3_nt: TGTGCCATCAGTGAGTCCCCCTCGACGGGCAATGAGCAGTTCTTC; cdr3_aa: CAISESPSTGNEQFF; clone_size: NA; d_call: NA; v_call: TRBV10-3; j_call: TRBJ2-1
cdr3_nt: TGTGCCAGCAGTTTAAGTAGTCGGTTAAGCTACACCTTC; cdr3_aa: CASSLSSRLSYTF; clone_size: NA; d_call: NA; v_call: TRBV28; j_call: TRBJ1-2
cdr3_nt: TGCGCCAGCAGCCCGGGACAGGAATACGGTGAGCAGTTCTTC; cdr3_aa: CASSPGQEYGEQFF; clone_size: NA; d_call: TRBD1; v_call: TRBV5-1; j_call: TRBJ2-1
cdr3_nt: TGTGCCAGCAGCTTGTCGCAGGGGGAGAACTATGGCTACACCTTC; cdr3_aa: CASSLSQGENYGYTF; clone_size: NA; d_call: TRBD1; v_call: TRBV7-9; j_call: TRBJ1-2
cdr3_nt: TGTGCCTGGAGTGAAACGGGGTTATACAATGAGCAGTTCTTC; cdr3_aa: CAWSETGLYNEQFF; clone_size: NA; d_call: NA; v_call: TRBV30; j_call: TRBJ2-1
cdr3_nt: TGCGCCAGCAGCCAAGTCGACAGGCCGAGCGAGACCCAGTACTTC; cdr3_aa: CASSQVDRPSETQYF; clone_size: once; d_call: NA; v_call: TRBV4-1; j_call: TRBJ2-5
cdr3_nt: TGTGCCAGTAGTTCGGACAGAGCTTTAGGGGCTTTCTTT; cdr3_aa: CASSSDRALGAFF; clone_size: few; d_call: NA; v_call: TRBV19; j_call: TRBJ1-1
cdr3_nt: TGTGCCAGCAGCTTGGAACAAAATAATTCACCCCTCCACTTT; cdr3_aa: CASSLEQNNSPLHF; clone_size: NA; d_call: NA; v_call: TRBV5-4; j_call: TRBJ1-6
cdr3_nt: TGTGCCAGCAGTTACGACTCGGGACAGGGGGCTCGTGAGCAGTTCTTC; cdr3_aa: CASSYDSGQGAREQFF; clone_size: NA; d_call: TRBD1; v_call: TRBV6-5; j_call: TRBJ2-1
cdr3_nt: TGTGCCAGCAGTTCGCCGTTACTTTCGAACACTGAAGCTTTCTTT; cdr3_aa: CASSSPLLSNTEAFF; clone_size: once; d_call: NA; v_call: TRBV28; j_call: TRBJ1-1
cdr3_nt: TGCGCCAGCAGCTCCGACAGGGGCAGCACAGATACGCAGTATTTT; cdr3_aa: CASSSDRGSTDTQYF; clone_size: NA; d_call: TRBD1; v_call: TRBV5-1; j_call: TRBJ2-3
cdr3_nt: TGTGCCAGCAGCCAAGATAGGGGACAGGGGACAAGAAGTGAAGCTTTCTTT; cdr3_aa: CASSQDRGQGTRSEAFF; clone_size: once; d_call: TRBD1; v_call: TRBV4-2; j_call: TRBJ1-1
cdr3_nt: TGTGCCAGCAGCTCTCTTGGCGGAGGGGGCGTGGGGGGAAAACTGTTTTTT; cdr3_aa: CASSSLGGGGVGGKLFF; clone_size: NA; d_call: TRBD1; v_call: TRBV7-6; j_call: TRBJ1-4
cdr3_nt: TGTGCCTGGAGTGTCCGGACAGGGTCTGAAAAACTGTTTTTT; cdr3_aa: CAWSVRTGSEKLFF; clone_size: NA; d_call: TRBD1; v_call: TRBV30; j_call: TRBJ1-4
cdr3_nt: TGCGCCAGCAGCCAAGAGAGGCAGGGGTCGTTCTATGGCTACACCTTC; cdr3_aa: CASSQERQGSFYGYTF; clone_size: NA; d_call: NA; v_call: TRBV4-1; j_call: TRBJ1-2
cdr3_nt: TGTGCCAGCAGGGCTCAGGGGATGAACACTGAAGCTTTCTTT; cdr3_aa: CASRAQGMNTEAFF; clone_size: NA; d_call: NA; v_call: TRBV27; j_call: TRBJ1-1
cdr3_nt: TGTGCCAGCACCTCGTCCAAGCATTCAAACTATGGCTACACCTTC; cdr3_aa: CASTSSKHSNYGYTF; clone_size: NA; d_call: NA; v_call: TRBV7-9; j_call: TRBJ1-2
cdr3_nt: TGTGCCAGTACAGGATTCCTATCCTACAATGAGCAGTTCTTC; cdr3_aa: CASTGFLSYNEQFF; clone_size: NA; d_call: NA; v_call: TRBV5-6; j_call: TRBJ2-1
cdr3_nt: TGTGCCAGCAGCCCCACGACACACCCGGACACTGAAGCTTTCTTT; cdr3_aa: CASSPTTHPDTEAFF; clone_size: few; d_call: NA; v_call: TRBV9; j_call: TRBJ1-1
cdr3_nt: TGTGCCAGCACAGCGGACAATCAGCCCCAGCATTTT; cdr3_aa: CASTADNQPQHF; clone_size: few; d_call: NA; v_call: TRBV7-9; j_call: TRBJ1-5
cdr3_nt: TGTGCCAGTTCGACAGGGGGTCGAGTGTTAGACACCATATATTTT; cdr3_aa: CASSTGGRVLDTIYF; clone_size: NA; d_call: TRBD1; v_call: TRBV19; j_call: TRBJ1-3
cdr3_nt: TGTGCCATCAGTGATAGTGGAGGACAGGGTCAGCCCCAGCATTTT; cdr3_aa: CAISDSGGQGQPQHF; clone_size: NA; d_call: TRBD1; v_call: TRBV10-3; j_call: TRBJ1-5
cdr3_nt: TGTGCCAGTAGTATAGAGGGGGCCACCTGGATGAACACTGAAGCTTTCTTT; cdr3_aa: CASSIEGATWMNTEAFF; clone_size: NA; d_call: NA; v_call: TRBV19; j_call: TRBJ1-1
cdr3_nt: TGCAGCGTTCGGACTAGCGGGGGCTACAATGAGCAGTTCTTC; cdr3_aa: CSVRTSGGYNEQFF; clone_size: NA; d_call: TRBD2; v_call: TRBV29-1; j_call: TRBJ2-1
cdr3_nt: TGTGCCAGCAGCTCAGGACTAGCGGGGGTTCATGAGCAGTTCTTC; cdr3_aa: CASSSGLAGVHEQFF; clone_size: once; d_call: TRBD2; v_call: TRBV13; j_call: TRBJ2-1